One and the same sample provided the 25 T cell receptor beta chains below, sequenced in a study of blood T cell repertoires in COVID-19. Assay: immunoSEQ multiplex PCR; the TCRdb copy retains only in-frame clones and omits some. Found here are 250,000 or so clones, roughly 89% of them singletons; the top ten hold around 3%. The sequencing sample was made of peripheral blood. These receptors were collected from a woman aged 25-40 years with active or convalescent COVID-19.

A single count supports this clone. For the CDR3, the DNA is TGCGCCAGCGGCGGTGGAGGGGGCATCATCACTGAAGCTTTCTTT. It codes for CASGGGGGIITEAFF. The rearrangement joins TRBV10-2 to TRBJ1-1, with 7 bases matching TRBD1. The trim removed 8 bases at V and 4 bases at J, leaving 13 bases unmatched. CDR1 is WSHSY, CDR2 SAAADI, per germline. The CDR3 loop spans 15 amino acids.

The rearrangement links TRBV24-1 to TRBJ1-2; 7 bases match TRBD1. Germline V gene lookup returns CDR1 KGHDR and CDR2 SFDVKD. The V gene end was trimmed by 3 bases and the J gene end by 8 bases; junction bases not matched to a gene: 8. CDR3 length: 14 residues. For the CDR3, the DNA is TGTGCCACCAGTGATCCTGACAGGGCCGGCGGCTACACCTTC. This codes for CATSDPDRAGGYTF.

This chain joins TRBV5-1 and TRBJ2-1; D is possibly TRBD1 (6 bases). Germline CDR1 and CDR2: SGHRS and YFSETQ. There are 12 residues in the CDR3. V was pared by 1 base and J by 8 bases, with 7 bases between. The CDR3 reads CASSLSGDEQFF. The CDR3 nucleotides read TGCGCCAGCAGCTTGTCAGGGGATGAGCAGTTCTTC.

The rearrangement links TRBV7-2 to TRBJ2-1; 10 positions match TRBD2. This CDR3 has 15 amino acids. Per germline, CDR1 SGHTA and CDR2 FQGNSA. V gave up 4 bases and J gave up 8 bases; unmatched junction bases: 8. The CDR3 sequence: CASSSQRGGSHEQFF. CDR3 in DNA: TGTGCCAGCAGCTCGCAGCGGGGGGGCTCTCATGAGCAGTTCTTC. The full variable domain, completed using reference TRBV7-2 and TRBJ2-1, is GAGVSQSPSNKVTEKGKDVELRCDPISGHTALYWYRQSLGQGLEFLIYFQGNSAPDKSGLPSDRFSAERTGGSVSTLTIQRTQQEDSAVYLCASSSQRGGSHEQFFGPGTRLTVL.

This chain's CDR3 is CASSEGQRFNQPQHF. In DNA, the CDR3 is TGTGCCAGCAGTGAAGGACAGCGCTTCAATCAGCCCCAGCATTTT. The J gene is TRBJ1-5, the V gene TRBV6-1; the D gene is possibly TRBD1 (5 bases). Trimming left V 1 base short and J 3 bases short, with 10 bases between. CDR3 size: 15 residues. CDR1 MNHNS and CDR2 SASEGT come from the germline V gene.

This clone was seen more than once but under ten times. The gene calls are TRBV29-1 and TRBJ1-3; tentatively, D is TRBD1 (6 bases). Germline CDR1 reads SQVTM; CDR2 reads ANQGSEA. Trimming shortened V by 8 bases and J by 4 bases, and 21 bases separated the two germline ends. This CDR3 has 15 amino acids. The CDR3: CSYSMGGGSGNTIYF. In nucleotides, the CDR3 is TGCAGCTACTCAATGGGTGGGGGCTCAGGAAACACCATATATTTT.

The count of this clone is one. The genes are TRBV28 and TRBJ1-1; the D gene is possibly TRBD1 (6 bases). Germline CDR1 reads MDHEN; CDR2 reads SYDVKM. This CDR3 comprises 17 residues. V gave up 1 base and J gave up 3 bases, with 18 bases separating them. In DNA, the CDR3 is TGTGCCAGCAGTTTATCCGTGGCAGGGGCTATGGACACTGAAGCTTTCTTT. Amino acid sequence: CASSLSVAGAMDTEAFF.

The chain recombines TRBV4-2 with TRBJ2-1; 7 bases fit TRBD1. CDR3 size: 15 residues. J was trimmed by 5 bases and V by 3 bases; bases with no gene match: 7. Looked up from germline, CDR1 is LGHNA and CDR2 is YNFKEQ. This CDR3 is CASSQAGGWNNEQFF. The CDR3 nucleotides read TGTGCCAGCAGCCAGGCAGGGGGTTGGAACAATGAGCAGTTCTTC.

The V call is TRBV6-2 or TRBV6-3, the J call TRBJ1-5, with D unresolved. CDR3 size: 13 residues. The germline V gene encodes CDR1 MNHEY and CDR2 SVGEGT. Trimming removed 6 bases at V and 4 bases at J, with 10 bases between. CDR3 sequence (DNA): TGTGCCAGCAGCAGCGACGGGAATCAGCCCCAGCATTTT. Translating gives CASSSDGNQPQHF.

The V call is TRBV3-1 (or the pseudogene TRBV3-2), the J call TRBJ2-5; 10 nucleotides match TRBD2. V lost 0 bases and J lost 6; bases outside the gene matches: 4. The CDR3 contains 15 residues. Germline V gene sequence: CDR1 LGHDT, CDR2 YNNKEL (reference sequence). The CDR3 is CASSQDASGGKTQYF. In nucleotides, the CDR3 is TGTGCCAGCAGCCAAGACGCTAGCGGGGGAAAGACCCAGTACTTC.

The J gene is TRBJ1-2, the V gene TRBV6-6; D is ambiguous. Germline V CDR1 and CDR2: MNHNY, SVGAGI (reference sequence). The CDR3 contains 14 residues. Trimming pared 7 bases from V and 4 bases from J, leaving 16 bases between. CDR3 region: CASTPDEGGYGYTF. As DNA, the CDR3 is TGTGCCAGCACTCCCGACGAAGGAGGCTATGGCTACACCTTC.

This clone was observed once. The chain is built from TRBV7-3 and TRBJ2-2; D is unresolved. Germline V lookup: CDR1 SGHTA, CDR2 FQGTGA. V lost 4 bases, J lost 6 bases, and 9 bases lay in between. There are 13 residues in the CDR3. The CDR3 DNA sequence: TGTGCCAGCAGCTCATCACTGCCCGGGGAGCTGTTTTTT. Translated: CASSSSLPGELFF.

This clone was found once. The chain combines TRBV19 with TRBJ1-6; D uncertain. Trimming stripped 5 bases from V and 0 bases from J, with 8 bases between. Germline V gene data show CDR1 as LNHDA and CDR2 as SQIVND (reference sequence). The CDR3 consists of 15 residues. Here the CDR3 reads CASSGQSSYNSPLHF. CDR3 in DNA: TGTGCCAGTAGTGGGCAGAGCTCCTATAATTCACCCCTCCACTTT.

On this clone itself: Additional DNA sequences in this sample encode the identical CDR3. This chain uses TRBV2 with TRBJ1-5, with D uncertain. This CDR3 spans 13 amino acids. Germline lookup yields CDR1 SNHLY and CDR2 FYNNEI. V lost 4 bases and J lost 4, with 8 bases in between. The CDR3 loop reads CASSGQENQPQHF. The CDR3, as DNA: TGTGCCAGCAGTGGACAAGAAAATCAGCCCCAGCATTTT.

This rearrangement joins TRBV28 to TRBJ1-3, with TRBD1 matching over 10 bases. The ends lost 7 bases at V and 4 bases at J; junction bases unmatched: 13. The CDR3 totals 17 residues. Germline V gene lookup returns CDR1 MDHEN and CDR2 SYDVKM. This CDR3 reads CASTPDRGKGYGNTIYF. The CDR3 coding sequence is TGTGCCAGCACCCCGGACAGGGGGAAAGGATACGGAAACACCATATATTTT.

This CDR3 is CASSLSTNHQETQYF. The CDR3 DNA reads TGTGCCAGCAGTTTATCTACAAACCACCAAGAGACCCAGTACTTC. This chain uses TRBV27 with TRBJ2-5; D is uncertain. The V end was cut by 0 bases, the J end by 0 bases, with 8 bases between. Germline V CDR1 and CDR2: MNHEY, SMNVEV (reference sequence). This CDR3 comprises 15 residues.

The V call is TRBV6-2 or TRBV6-3, the J call TRBJ2-7; 10 nucleotides align to TRBD2. V trimming: 0 bases; J trimming: 4 bases; junction bases outside the gene matches: 9. The CDR3 length is 17 residues. Germline V CDR1 and CDR2: MNHEY, SVGEGT. CDR3 in amino acids: CASSYSKISGGAYEQYF. The CDR3 DNA follows: TGTGCCAGCAGTTACTCGAAGATCAGCGGGGGGGCATACGAGCAGTACTTC.

J is TRBJ1-1 and V is TRBV5-1, with D uncertain. V lost 3 bases and J lost 2, with 8 bases in between. CDR3 length: 13 residues. Looked up from germline, CDR1 is SGHRS and CDR2 is YFSETQ. The CDR3 protein is CASSYQVNTEAFF. For the CDR3, the DNA is TGCGCCAGCAGCTATCAGGTTAACACTGAAGCTTTCTTT.

Written as DNA, the CDR3 is TGTGCCAGCAGCTCCCCGACAGGGGGAGCGGGAAAACTGTTTTTT. It encodes CASSSPTGGAGKLFF. The chain combines TRBV7-9 with TRBJ1-4; TRBD1 matches at 9 bases. CDR1 is SEHNR and CDR2 is FQNEAQ in the germline V gene (reference sequence). The CDR3 is 15 amino acids. V was pared by 4 bases and J by 10 bases, with 10 bases of the junction left unmatched. The full variable domain, in which reference TRBV7-9 and TRBJ1-4 provide the parts outside the CDR3, is DTGVSQNPRHKITKRGQNVTFRCDPISEHNRLYWYRQTLGQGPEFLTYFQNEAQLEKSRLLSDRFSAERPKGSFSTLEIQRTEQGDSAMYLCASSSPTGGAGKLFFGSGTQLSVL.

The CDR3 coding sequence is TGTGCCAGCAGCTCCAGGACGGGGGGGGAAGAGACCCAGTACTTC. The encoded protein is CASSSRTGGEETQYF. The V gene is TRBV7-2, the J gene TRBJ2-5; 8 bases are shared with TRBD2. Germline V gene lookup returns CDR1 SGHTA and CDR2 FQGNSA. The CDR3 is made up of 15 amino acids. Losses at the gene ends were 4 bases for V and 3 bases for J; bases not matched to a gene: 7.

This clone appeared a single time. V is TRBV25-1 and J is TRBJ1-2, with 7 positions matching TRBD1. The CDR3 consists of 14 residues. Trimming cost V 6 bases and J 7 bases; bases outside gene matches: 11. Germline lookup yields CDR1 MGHDK and CDR2 SYGVNS. The CDR3 bases are TGTGCCAGCAGCCCGAGCGACAGGGTTTTTGGCTACACCTTC. This translates into CASSPSDRVFGYTF.

V and J are TRBV29-1 and TRBJ2-1; tentative D call: TRBD2 (5 bases). Germline lookup yields CDR1 SQVTM and CDR2 ANQGSEA. Deletions cut 3 bases from V and 14 bases from J, with 14 bases between. The CDR3 spans 11 residues. CDR3 DNA sequence: TGCAGCGTTGATAGTGAGGGAATGAAGTTCTTC. Amino acids: CSVDSEGMKFF.

This sequence joins TRBV7-2 and TRBJ1-5, with TRBD1 matching 7 bases. The junction had 4 bases not matched to a gene; V was cut back by 5 bases and J by 0 bases. The V gene's germline CDR1 is SGHTA and CDR2 FQGNSA. This CDR3 region has 15 residues. This chain's CDR3 is CASSADRVSNQPQHF. CDR3 nucleotides: TGTGCCAGCAGCGCCGACAGGGTTAGCAATCAGCCCCAGCATTTT. Complete variable domain (other parts from reference TRBV7-2 and TRBJ1-5): GAGVSQSPSNKVTEKGKDVELRCDPISGHTALYWYRQSLGQGLEFLIYFQGNSAPDKSGLPSDRFSAERTGGSVSTLTIQRTQQEDSAVYLCASSADRVSNQPQHFGDGTRLSIL.

This sequence joins TRBV27 and TRBJ2-7, with D possibly matching TRBD2 (5 bases). The CDR3 extends over 14 amino acids. V was pared by 6 bases and J by 1 base, with 13 bases between. CDR1 MNHEY and CDR2 SMNVEV come from the germline V gene (reference sequence). The CDR3 is CASSPAGRSYEQYF. The DNA of the CDR3 is TGTGCCAGCAGCCCCGCGGGCCGGTCCTACGAGCAGTACTTC.

The CDR3 DNA reads as TGTGCCAGCTCACCGGGGCAAACCGAATACAATGAGCAGTTCTTC. Its translation: CASSPGQTEYNEQFF. This chain joins TRBV18 and TRBJ2-1; possibly TRBD1 for D (5 bases). Germline V gene data show CDR1 as KGHSH and CDR2 as LQKENI. CDR3 size: 15 residues. Trimming pared 3 bases from V and 4 bases from J, leaving 13 bases between.